This TCR beta chain was sequenced in a study of graft-versus-host responses after intestinal transplantation. On the study more broadly: Recipients got multivisceral, liver-intestinal, or isolated intestinal transplants. Findings of the study overall: Analysis identified GvH clones in recipient marrow, with some appearing first in ileum or blood.

Sequencing was performed with immunoSEQ multiplex PCR; in TCRdb, only in-frame clones are kept and a portion is missing. The sample holds about 14,000 clones; approximately 36% are singletons and the top ten take around 2.3%. Co-plated with roughly 200,000 CFSE-labeled responder cells were roughly 200,000 irradiated, violet-dye-labeled stimulator cells. The responders that had proliferated, CFSE-low CD3+CD4+ and CD3+CD8+ cells, were sorted after the reaction. In this sample, this clone is medium-sized. Deletions cut 6 bases from V and 4 bases from J, with 22 bases between. The V gene's germline CDR1 is LNHDA and CDR2 SQIVND (reference sequence). The CDR3 is made up of 16 amino acids.

Sequences were derived from alloreactive CD8+ T cells from a mixed lymphocyte reaction culture, sampled before intestinal transplant. Subset indicated: CFSE-low proliferating T cells sorted from roughly six-day pre-transplant mixed lymphocyte reaction (GvH or HvG direction). The chain employs TRBV19 and TRBJ2-7; D tentatively fits TRBD1 or TRBD2 (5 bases each). The TCR was taken from a human patient who received an intestinal transplant. CDR3 loop: CASSLDPGPSPYEQYF. The DNA for the CDR3 is TGTGCCAGTAGCCTCGATCCGGGGCCCTCCCCGTACGAGCAGTACTTC.